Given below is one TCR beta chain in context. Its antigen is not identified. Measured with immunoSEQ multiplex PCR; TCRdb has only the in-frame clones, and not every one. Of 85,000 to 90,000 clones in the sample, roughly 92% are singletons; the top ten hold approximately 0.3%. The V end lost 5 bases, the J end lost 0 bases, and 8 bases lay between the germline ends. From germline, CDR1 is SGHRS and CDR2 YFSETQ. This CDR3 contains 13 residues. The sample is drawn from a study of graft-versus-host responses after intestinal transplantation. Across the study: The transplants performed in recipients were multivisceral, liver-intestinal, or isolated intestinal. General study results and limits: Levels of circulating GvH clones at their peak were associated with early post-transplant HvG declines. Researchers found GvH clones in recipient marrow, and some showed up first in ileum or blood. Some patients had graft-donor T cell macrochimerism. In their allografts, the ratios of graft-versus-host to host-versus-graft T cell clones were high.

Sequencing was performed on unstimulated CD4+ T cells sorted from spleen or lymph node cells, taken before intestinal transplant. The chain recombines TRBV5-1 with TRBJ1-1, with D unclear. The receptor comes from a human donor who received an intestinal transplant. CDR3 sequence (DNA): TGCGCCAGCAGTTATGAACTGAACACTGAAGCTTTCTTT. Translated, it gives CASSYELNTEAFF.